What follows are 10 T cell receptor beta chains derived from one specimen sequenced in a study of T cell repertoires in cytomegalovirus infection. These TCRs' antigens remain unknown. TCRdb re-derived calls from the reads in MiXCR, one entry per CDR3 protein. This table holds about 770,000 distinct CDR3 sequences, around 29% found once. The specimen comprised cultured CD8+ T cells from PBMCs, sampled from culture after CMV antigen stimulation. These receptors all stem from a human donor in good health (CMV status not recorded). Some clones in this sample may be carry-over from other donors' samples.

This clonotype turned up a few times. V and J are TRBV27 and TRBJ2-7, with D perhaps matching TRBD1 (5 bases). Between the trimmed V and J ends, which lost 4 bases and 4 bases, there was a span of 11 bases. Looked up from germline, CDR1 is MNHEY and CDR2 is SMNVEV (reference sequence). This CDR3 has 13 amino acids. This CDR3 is CASSSAAGYEQYV. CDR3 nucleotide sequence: TGTGCCAGCAGTTCAGCAGCAGGGTACGAGCAGTACGTC.

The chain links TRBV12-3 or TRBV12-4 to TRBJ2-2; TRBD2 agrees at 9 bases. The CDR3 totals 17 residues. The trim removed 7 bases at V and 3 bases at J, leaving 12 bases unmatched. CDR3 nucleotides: TGTGCCAGCAACCTTGGTGGCGGGGGGGCCGACACCGGGGAGCTGTTTTTT. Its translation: CASNLGGGGADTGELFF.

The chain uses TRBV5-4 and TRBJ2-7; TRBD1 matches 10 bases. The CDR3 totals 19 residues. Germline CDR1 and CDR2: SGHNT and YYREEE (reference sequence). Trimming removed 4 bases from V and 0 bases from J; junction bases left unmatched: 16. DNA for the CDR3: TGTGCCAGCAGCGGCTTAAAGGACAGGGGGGACCGAGCCTCCTACGAGCAGTACGTC. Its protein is CASSGLKDRGDRASYEQYV.

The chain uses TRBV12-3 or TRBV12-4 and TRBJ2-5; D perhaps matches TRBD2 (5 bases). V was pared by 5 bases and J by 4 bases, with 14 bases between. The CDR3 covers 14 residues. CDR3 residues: CASSPRRWGETQYF. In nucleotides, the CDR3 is TGTGCCAGCAGTCCAAGGAGGTGGGGAGAGACCCAGTACTTC.

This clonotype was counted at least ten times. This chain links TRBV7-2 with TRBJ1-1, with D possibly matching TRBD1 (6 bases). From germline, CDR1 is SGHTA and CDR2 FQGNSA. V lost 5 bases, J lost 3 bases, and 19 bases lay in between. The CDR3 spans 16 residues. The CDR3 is CASSAGQPTSYTEAFF. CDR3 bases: TGTGCCAGCAGCGCGGGACAACCAACCTCCTACACTGAAGCTTTCTTT.

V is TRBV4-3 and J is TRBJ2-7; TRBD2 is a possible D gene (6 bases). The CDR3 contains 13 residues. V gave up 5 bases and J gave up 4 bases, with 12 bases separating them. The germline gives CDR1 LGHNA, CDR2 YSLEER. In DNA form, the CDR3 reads TGCGCCAGCAGCGATATGACTAGTTACGAGCAGTACTTC. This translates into CASSDMTSYEQYF.

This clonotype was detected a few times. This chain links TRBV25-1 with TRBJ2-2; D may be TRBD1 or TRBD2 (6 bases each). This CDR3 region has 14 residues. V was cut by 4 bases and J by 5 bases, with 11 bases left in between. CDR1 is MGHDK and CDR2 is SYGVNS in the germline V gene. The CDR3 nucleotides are TGTGCCAGCAGTGGCGAGGGGGGAACCGGGGAGCTGTTTTTT. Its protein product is CASSGEGGTGELFF. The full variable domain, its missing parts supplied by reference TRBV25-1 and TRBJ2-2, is EADIYQTPRYLVIGTGKKITLECSQTMGHDKMYWYQQDPGMELHLIHYSYGVNSTEKGDLSSESTVSRIRTEHFPLTLESARPSHTSQYLCASSGEGGTGELFFGEGSRLTVL.

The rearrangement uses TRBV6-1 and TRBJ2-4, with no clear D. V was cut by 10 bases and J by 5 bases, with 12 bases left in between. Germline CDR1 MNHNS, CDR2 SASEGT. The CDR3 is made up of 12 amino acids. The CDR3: CATVIGENIQYF. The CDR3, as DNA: TGTGCCACCGTAATAGGTGAAAACATTCAGTACTTC.

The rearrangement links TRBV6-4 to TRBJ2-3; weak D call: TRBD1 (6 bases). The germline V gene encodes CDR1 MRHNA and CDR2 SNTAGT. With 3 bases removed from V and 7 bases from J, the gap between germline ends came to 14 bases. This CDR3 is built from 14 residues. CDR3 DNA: TGTGCCAGCAGTGAAAACAGGGAACCACATACGCAGTATTTT. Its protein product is CASSENREPHTQYF.

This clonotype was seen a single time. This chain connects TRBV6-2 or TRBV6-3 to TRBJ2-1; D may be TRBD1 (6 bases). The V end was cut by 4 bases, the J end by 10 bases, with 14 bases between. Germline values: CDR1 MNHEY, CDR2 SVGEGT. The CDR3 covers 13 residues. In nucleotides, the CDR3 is TGTGCCAGCAGTTTAAGAGGGACAAGCGAGCAGTTCTTC. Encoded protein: CASSLRGTSEQFF.